These T cell receptor beta chains were read from a single sample in a study of blood T cells in healthy people across ages. TCRdb reprocessed the 5' RACE reads with MiXCR, giving one entry per CDR3 protein. The table includes 1.6 million or so distinct CDR3 sequences, roughly 32% detected once. The sample taken for sequencing was blood. Receptors were obtained from a woman in her 30s in good health. The CDR3 runs from the conserved cysteine through the conserved F or W. The D gene is left open where the match is weak. Size is stated for part of the rows, as once, few or many counts, or as a class when the clone is expanded.

D	V	J	size	DNA	CDR3
TRBD2	TRBV6-1	TRBJ2-7	.	TGTGCCAGCAGTGCCTCAGGGGTCCGGGGAGCGGGAGGGCCTATGTACGAGCAGTACTTC	CASSASGVRGAGGPMYEQYF
.	TRBV6-6	TRBJ2-5	few	TGTGCCAGCAGTTACTCGGCCAGCCAAGAGACCCAGTACTTC	CASSYSASQETQYF
TRBD1	TRBV7-3	TRBJ2-5	once	TGTGTCAGCAGCTTGGACAGGGACCAAGAGACCCAGTACTTC	CVSSLDRDQETQYF
TRBD1	TRBV5-4	TRBJ2-1	.	TGTGCCAGCAGCTTATCCGGGACAGTCGCCTACAATGAGCAGTTCTTC	CASSLSGTVAYNEQFF
.	TRBV21-1	TRBJ2-7	.	TGTGCCAGCAGCAAAGAGGCAGAGGGAAACGAGCAGTACTTC	CASSKEAEGNEQYF
TRBD2	TRBV27	TRBJ2-7	.	TGTGCCAGCAGTCCAACCTACATGACTAGCGGGAGTTGGACGAATGAGCAGTACTTC	CASSPTYMTSGSWTNEQYF
TRBD1	TRBV15	TRBJ1-5	.	TGTGCCACCAGCGTAGACAGGGCTAGGCAGCCCCAGCATTTT	CATSVDRARQPQHF
TRBD2	TRBV27	TRBJ2-3	.	TGTGCCAGCATCCCCCAGGGAGCGGGAGGCGCAGATACGCGGTATTTT	CASIPQGAGGADTRYF
.	TRBV4-2	TRBJ1-2	.	TGTGCCAGCAGCCGAGATGATCAGGTCCCCAACTATGGCTACACCTTC	CASSRDDQVPNYGYTF
TRBD2	TRBV20-1	TRBJ2-7	many	TGCAGTGCTAGAGATCTCAGGACTAGCGGCTACGAGCAGTACTTC	CSARDLRTSGYEQYF
.	TRBV25-1	TRBJ2-3	few	TGTGCCAGCAGTGAAGGAGGGGGACACACAGATACGCAGTATTTT	CASSEGGGHTDTQYF
.	TRBV25-1	TRBJ1-4	.	TGTGCCAGCAGCAAAGAGGGTTGGGAAGCAACTAATGAAAAACTGTTTTTT	CASSKEGWEATNEKLFF
.	TRBV9	TRBJ2-1	.	TGTGCCAGCAGCCCCACTAGCCAGGGTTACAATGAGCAGTTCTTC	CASSPTSQGYNEQFF
TRBD1	TRBV20-1	TRBJ1-2	.	TGCAGTGCTAGCCACCGGGACAGGGACAACGGCTACACCTTC	CSASHRDRDNGYTF
.	TRBV2	TRBJ2-1	few	TGTGCCAGCAGCGACGGCCACTCCTACAATGAGCAGTTCTTC	CASSDGHSYNEQFF
.	TRBV29-1	TRBJ1-6	.	TGCAGCGTTGGGGACGGAAATAATTCACCCCTCCACTTT	CSVGDGNNSPLHF
.	TRBV28	TRBJ1-1	once	TGTGCCAGCAGTGCCAGGTTTGAAGCTTTCTTT	CASSARFEAFF
.	TRBV6-2/TRBV6-3	TRBJ2-3	.	TGTGCCAGCAGTTACGAGAACGTGGAGTACACAGATACGCAGTATTTT	CASSYENVEYTDTQYF
TRBD2	TRBV20-1	TRBJ2-5	few	TGCAGTGCTAGACTAAGCGGGGTACAAGAGACCCAGTACTTC	CSARLSGVQETQYF
.	TRBV28	TRBJ2-7	.	TGTGCCAGCAGGGTCGGGGGGCTGAACGAGCAGTACTTC	CASRVGGLNEQYF
.	TRBV15	TRBJ2-7	few	TGTGCCACCAGCAGAGACCAGGGGGGGGCAAAATCCTACGAGCAGTACTTC	CATSRDQGGAKSYEQYF
.	TRBV27	TRBJ2-1	.	TGTGCCAGCAGTTTCCGCCAGCGAGGCAATGAGCAGTTCTTC	CASSFRQRGNEQFF
.	TRBV12-3/TRBV12-4	TRBJ1-2	few	TGTGCCAGCAGCTTGGAGGAGAGGGGATCTGGCTACACCTTC	CASSLEERGSGYTF
TRBD2	TRBV20-1	TRBJ2-1	.	TGCAGTGCCACAAAGGTTACTAGCGCGGATGAGCAGTTCTTC	CSATKVTSADEQFF
TRBD2	TRBV7-2	TRBJ2-1	few	TGTGCCAGCAGCTTAGCGGCGCTAGCGGGAGTCCATGAGCAGTTCTTC	CASSLAALAGVHEQFF
.	TRBV2	TRBJ2-7	.	TGTGCCAGCAGTGAAATGGTTTACGAGCAGTACTTC	CASSEMVYEQYF
.	TRBV7-6	TRBJ1-6	few	TGTGCCAGCAGCTCATCAAGCGGTTCACCCCTCCACTTT	CASSSSSGSPLHF
.	TRBV4-2	TRBJ1-1	many	TGTGCCAGCAGCCAATCGGCCGGTAATAACGCTGAAGCTTTCTTT	CASSQSAGNNAEAFF
.	TRBV28	TRBJ2-1	.	TGTGCCAGCAGCCCTCCGAGGGCAACCTACAATGAGCAGTTCTTC	CASSPPRATYNEQFF
TRBD2	TRBV4-1	TRBJ2-3	.	TGCGCCAGCAGCCAAGGATGGACTAGCGGGGGACTCACAGATACGCAGTATTTT	CASSQGWTSGGLTDTQYF
.	TRBV7-2	TRBJ1-4	.	TGTGCCAGCAGCCCCTCGACGGACGGAATCTATGAAAAACTGTTTTTT	CASSPSTDGIYEKLFF